This is a list of T cell receptor beta chains from one sample in a study of T cell responses to AZD1222 COVID-19 vaccine. Repertoires were generated with immunoSEQ multiplex PCR, while TCRdb's copy carries only in-frame clones and drops some. The repertoire has roughly 130,000 clones, around 90% of them found once; the top ten carry less than 2%. Material: peripheral blood, obtained on day 0 of AZD1222 vaccination. These receptors all come from an adult in good health. CDR3s include the opening cysteine and the closing phenylalanine or tryptophan. Fields, in order: V gene, J gene, D gene, clone size, CDR3 DNA, CDR3 protein. The D gene is left open where the match is weak. Size values are once, few and many counts, or a class for expanded clones, and some rows have none.

>TRBV5-1|TRBJ2-7|.|.
TGCGCCAGCAGCTTGGCCGCCCAGGGGGGGTCCTACGAGCAGTACTTC
CASSLAAQGGSYEQYF
>TRBV11-2|TRBJ2-3|TRBD2|.
TGTGCCAGCAGCTTAGTGTCCGGGACTACCTATACGCAGTATTTT
CASSLVSGTTYTQYF
>TRBV27|TRBJ2-7|TRBD2|.
TGTGCCAGCAGTTCGGGACTAGCGGGGGGCGGGGGCGAGCAGTACTTC
CASSSGLAGGGGEQYF
>TRBV14|TRBJ2-1|TRBD2|.
TGTGCCAGCAGCCGGGACTACGGCAATGAGCAGTTCTTC
CASSRDYGNEQFF
>TRBV5-6|TRBJ1-4|.|.
TGTGCCAGCAGCTTGTTCCGGGGTTCAACTAATGAAAAACTGTTTTTT
CASSLFRGSTNEKLFF
>TRBV7-9|TRBJ2-1|.|.
TGTGCCAGCAGCCCACGAGGGCGGTCCTACAATGAGCAGTTCTTC
CASSPRGRSYNEQFF
>TRBV27|TRBJ2-7|.|.
TGTGCCAGCAGTTCCCCATTACTTGCGGGCACCTACGAGCAGTACTTC
CASSSPLLAGTYEQYF
>TRBV7-2|TRBJ1-2|.|.
TGTGCCAGCAGCTTAAGTGGGGTTAACTATGGCTACACCTTC
CASSLSGVNYGYTF
>TRBV7-9|TRBJ2-7|TRBD2|once
TGTGCCAGCAGCTTACTGAGCGGGGCCTACGAGCAGTACTTC
CASSLLSGAYEQYF
>TRBV20-1|TRBJ2-2|.|.
TGCAGTGCTAGGGATACCGGGGAGCTGTTTTTT
CSARDTGELFF
>TRBV5-5|TRBJ1-3|.|once
TGTGCCAGCAGGCGAGGACAGAACTCTGGAAACACCATATATTTT
CASRRGQNSGNTIYF
>TRBV28|TRBJ2-7|TRBD1|.
TGTGCCAGCAGTTTATGGCAGGGGGCCGTCTACGAGCAGTACTTC
CASSLWQGAVYEQYF
>TRBV7-8|TRBJ1-6|TRBD1|.
TGTGCCAGCAGCCGGGACAGAGGCACCCTCCACTTT
CASSRDRGTLHF
>TRBV3-1/TRBV3-2|TRBJ2-7|.|.
TGTGCCAGCAGCCAAGATTGGGCTAGCGAGAACGAGCAGTACTTC
CASSQDWASENEQYF
>TRBV18|TRBJ1-2|TRBD1|.
TGTGCCAGCTCTCCTGCCGGGACAGGAAACATCCCGTATGGCTACACCTTC
CASSPAGTGNIPYGYTF
>TRBV7-2|TRBJ1-1|TRBD1|.
TGTGCCAGCAGCTTCATGGACAGGGTGAACACTGAAGCTTTCTTT
CASSFMDRVNTEAFF
>TRBV18|TRBJ1-3|.|once
TGTGCCAGCTCACCACCGGCAGTTGGAAACACCATATATTTT
CASSPPAVGNTIYF
>TRBV11-2|TRBJ2-7|TRBD1|.
TGTGCCAGCAGCTTGTGGACAGGGGGGATCTCCTACGAGCAGTACTTC
CASSLWTGGISYEQYF
>TRBV5-4|TRBJ1-1|TRBD1|.
TGTGCCAGCAGCTTTCCGGGACCGGACAGGGCAAGCCTAACTGAAGCTTTCTTT
CASSFPGPDRASLTEAFF
>TRBV7-9|TRBJ2-5|.|.
TGTGCCAGCGGATACGACTGGAGCGAGGTCGAGACCCAGTACTTC
CASGYDWSEVETQYF
>TRBV5-1|TRBJ1-2|TRBD1|.
TGCGCCAGCAGCTTGGTGGGGACAGATGGCTACACCTTC
CASSLVGTDGYTF
>TRBV9|TRBJ1-5|.|few
TGTGCCAGCAGCACCAGTAATAGCAATCAGCCCCAGCATTTT
CASSTSNSNQPQHF
>TRBV6-5|TRBJ1-4|.|.
TGTGCCAGCAGCCGGGACATGACGGAAAAACTGTTTTTT
CASSRDMTEKLFF
>TRBV7-8|TRBJ2-7|.|.
TGTGCCAGCAGCTTAGTAACAACTGGGGCCCCGAACGGTCAGTACTTC
CASSLVTTGAPNGQYF
>TRBV19|TRBJ1-5|.|.
TGTGCCAGTAGTCCAAATAGGGGAGGCAATCAGCCCCAGCATTTT
CASSPNRGGNQPQHF